This T cell receptor (beta chain) was obtained from a study of radiotherapy plus CTLA-4 blockade in lung cancer. Study-wide points: TCR clones originating in tumors grew in number in blood after radiotherapy plus ipilimumab.

On this clone: Its antigen is as yet unknown.

Sequencing was performed with immunoSEQ multiplex PCR; in TCRdb, only in-frame clones are kept and a portion is missing. The sample lists 85,000 to 90,000 clones; about three quarters were seen once. Patients in the study, people with chemo-refractory metastatic non-small-cell lung cancer, received focal radiation plus ipilimumab CTLA-4 blockade. Trimming removed 6 bases from V and 3 bases from J; junction bases left unmatched: 8. Germline CDR1 and CDR2: SGHDT and YYEEEE. The CDR3 loop spans 14 amino acids. The receptor comes from a human donor with non-small cell lung cancer that progressed on radiotherapy plus ipilimumab. Sample: peripheral blood, taken from a patient treated with radiotherapy plus ipilimumab. This chain connects TRBV5-6 to TRBJ1-1, with 7 bases that match TRBD1. As DNA, the CDR3 is TGTGCCAGCAACCGACAGGGCGGGTACACTGAAGCTTTCTTT. Amino acid sequence: CASNRQGGYTEAFF.